Presented here are 30 T cell receptor beta chains from one specimen sequenced in a study of T cell repertoires in cytomegalovirus infection. TCRdb passed the reads through MiXCR, listing each CDR3 protein once. The repertoire includes about 230,000 distinct CDR3 sequences, roughly 20% of them detected once, and approximately 18% sits in the top ten. Material for sequencing was CD8+ T cells from PBMCs. These receptors came from a human donor in good health (CMV status not recorded). Some clones in this sample may be carry-over from other donors' samples.

This clonotype was seen at least ten times. The V and J genes are TRBV7-2 and TRBJ2-2; D possibly corresponds to TRBD2 (6 bases). This CDR3 spans 15 amino acids. Germline V gene lookup returns CDR1 SGHTA and CDR2 FQGNSA. Trimming removed 5 bases from V and 6 bases from J, with 16 bases in between. The CDR3 is CASSVITEGPGELFF. The CDR3 nucleotides are TGTGCCAGCAGCGTGATCACGGAGGGTCCCGGGGAGCTGTTTTTT.

This clonotype has a count of ten or more. V and J are TRBV28 and TRBJ2-1; 8 nucleotides match TRBD2. The junction had 2 bases not matched to a gene; V was cut back by 8 bases and J by 8 bases. CDR3 length equals 11 residues. Germline-derived CDR1 and CDR2 are MDHEN and SYDVKM. In DNA form, the CDR3 reads TGTGCCAGCTCACTAGCGGATGAGCAGTTCTTC. It yields the protein CASSLADEQFF.

Only a few counts were recorded for this clonotype. The chain links TRBV28 to TRBJ2-3, with D perhaps being TRBD1 or TRBD2 (6 bases each). V was clipped by 4 bases and J by 1 base, with 15 bases between them. Germline loops: CDR1 MDHEN, CDR2 SYDVKM. The CDR3 has 16 residues. The CDR3 reads CASSSRGRDGTDTQYF. The CDR3 bases are TGTGCCAGCAGTTCCCGGGGGCGGGATGGCACAGATACGCAGTATTTT.

The rearrangement joins TRBV29-1 to TRBJ2-7, with D possibly TRBD1 on 5 matching bases. The CDR3 runs to 13 residues. V was shortened by 8 bases and J by 5 bases, with 19 bases between the two germline ends. Germline CDR1 and CDR2: SQVTM and ANQGSEA. The CDR3 protein is CSILTVFANEQYF. The CDR3 DNA sequence: TGCAGCATCCTGACAGTGTTTGCCAACGAGCAGTACTTC.

This clonotype has only a few counts. The gene calls are TRBV20-1 and TRBJ2-5; D call uncertain. From germline, CDR1 is DFQATT and CDR2 SNEGSKA (reference sequence). The CDR3 consists of 14 residues. Trimming took off 1 base at V and 2 bases at J, with 11 bases between the two ends. The CDR3 DNA reads as TGCAGTGCTAGAGCCGAGGCAGAACAAGAGACCCAGTACTTC. Encoded protein: CSARAEAEQETQYF.

This rearrangement joins TRBV27 to TRBJ2-1; the D gene could be TRBD1 or TRBD2 (6 bases each). Trimming cost V 6 bases and J 0 bases, with 18 bases left between them. The CDR3 covers 17 residues. Germline V gives CDR1 MNHEY, CDR2 SMNVEV (reference sequence). For the CDR3, the DNA is TGTGCCAGCAGCTGGGGGGCGTACGACGCCTCCTACAATGAGCAGTTCTTC. It specifies CASSWGAYDASYNEQFF.

This CDR3 reads CASGGGTDEAYEQYF. The CDR3, as DNA: TGTGCTAGTGGGGGCGGGACAGACGAAGCCTACGAGCAGTACTTC. The V call is TRBV12-5, the J call TRBJ2-7; weak D call: TRBD1 (7 bases). CDR3 length: 15 amino acids. Deletions cut 6 bases from V and 2 bases from J, with 17 bases between. Germline CDR1 is LGHNT and CDR2 is FRNRAP.

This chain uses TRBV20-1 with TRBJ1-6, with TRBD1 identical over 7 bases. V lost 2 bases and J lost 7; bases outside the gene matches: 14. Germline V gene data show CDR1 as DFQATT and CDR2 as SNEGSKA (reference sequence). The length of the CDR3 is 17 residues. The CDR3 reads CSARPRGDSLWNSPLHF. In DNA, the CDR3 is TGCAGTGCTAGACCCCGGGGGGACAGCCTGTGGAATTCACCCCTCCACTTT.

The rearrangement links TRBV19 to TRBJ1-4; D uncertain. The germline V gene has CDR1 LNHDA and CDR2 SQIVND (reference sequence). V was shortened by 5 bases and J by 2 bases, with 12 bases between the two germline ends. The CDR3 has 15 residues. CDR3 nucleotides: TGTGCCAGTAGTGAAATCGGGTTGACTAATGAAAAACTGTTTTTT. Amino acid sequence: CASSEIGLTNEKLFF. Drawing the rest from reference TRBV19 and TRBJ1-4, the complete variable domain is DGGITQSPKYLFRKEGQNVTLSCEQNLNHDAMYWYRQDPGQGLRLIYYSQIVNDFQKGDIAEGYSVSREKKESFPLTVTSAQKNPTAFYLCASSEIGLTNEKLFFGSGTQLSVL.

The table lists this clonotype with a few counts. The V call is TRBV28, the J call TRBJ2-6; D is perhaps TRBD1 (6 bases). The germline CDR1 and CDR2 sequences are MDHEN and SYDVKM. Trimming pared 5 bases from V and 0 bases from J, leaving 8 bases between. This CDR3 contains 15 residues. The CDR3 reads CASSGGRSGANVLTF. CDR3 DNA: TGTGCCAGCAGTGGGGGCCGCTCTGGGGCCAACGTCCTGACTTTC.

With respect to this clonotype: This may stem from a read error, because a much larger clone lies one nucleotide away. The chain links TRBV7-2 to TRBJ1-1; tentative D call: TRBD1 (5 bases). CDR1 and CDR2 from the germline V gene are SGHTA and FQGNSA. The CDR3 has 14 amino acids. The V end was cut by 5 bases, the J end by 1 base, with 11 bases between. CDR3 nucleotides: TGTACCAGCAGCCCACAGGTTGGGAACACTGAAGCTTTCTTT. Translation: CTSSPQVGNTEAFF.

Remarks on this clonotype: Germline and junction disagree at one end, which may indicate a read error. The genes are TRBV4-1 and TRBJ2-7; D not certain. CDR1 and CDR2 (germline): MGHRA, YSYEKL. The CDR3 length is 13 residues. Written as DNA, the CDR3 is TGTGCCAGCAGCCAAGGTGATAGCTGGGAGCAGTACTTC. Translation: CASSQGDSWEQYF.

This clonotype was recorded a few times. The chain recombines TRBV7-9 with TRBJ2-2; the match to TRBD1 covers 10 bases. The J segment lost 4 bases and the V segment lost 3 bases, leaving 2 bases of the junction unmatched. The CDR3 loop spans 15 amino acids. In germline, CDR1 is SEHNR, CDR2 FQNEAQ (reference sequence). The CDR3 nucleotides are TGTGCCAGCAGCTTGACAGGGGGCAGCACCGGGGAGCTGTTTTTT. Translation: CASSLTGGSTGELFF.

This clonotype showed up just once. V gene TRBV27 combines with J gene TRBJ2-7, with D perhaps TRBD1 (5 bases). The CDR3 is 14 residues long. Germline lookup yields CDR1 MNHEY and CDR2 SMNVEV (reference sequence). V was cut by 5 bases and J by 6 bases, with 17 bases left in between. CDR3 DNA sequence: TGTGCCAGCAGTACTCGGACAAGCCGCTCCGAGCAGTACTTC. Protein product: CASSTRTSRSEQYF.

The chain recombines TRBV5-4 with TRBJ2-7, with 12 bases identical to TRBD2. The CDR3 is 15 residues long. Losses at the gene ends were 3 bases for V and 3 bases for J; bases not matched to a gene: 4. Germline CDR1 reads SGHNT; CDR2 reads YYREEE (reference sequence). DNA of the CDR3: TGTGCCAGCAGCTCAGGACTAGCGGGGCTCTACGAGCAGTACTTC. Translating gives CASSSGLAGLYEQYF.

This clonotype has more than one count but fewer than ten. The chain carries TRBV28 and TRBJ1-1, with D perhaps matching TRBD1 (6 bases). V gave up 5 bases and J gave up 3 bases, with 19 bases separating them. The CDR3 spans 16 residues. The V gene's germline CDR1 is MDHEN and CDR2 SYDVKM. The CDR3 reads CASSPLGGNMYTEAFF. CDR3 bases: TGTGCCAGCAGTCCACTAGGGGGGAATATGTACACTGAAGCTTTCTTT.

The chain links TRBV7-9 to TRBJ2-5, with D tentatively TRBD2 (6 bases). The CDR3 is 14 amino acids. V was pared by 5 bases and J by 5 bases, with 15 bases between. The germline CDR1 and CDR2 sequences are SEHNR and FQNEAQ (reference sequence). The DNA of the CDR3 is TGTGCCAGCAGCCCTCCGGAGGGCCCGGAGACCCAGTACTTC. This translates into CASSPPEGPETQYF.

This clonotype occurred a few times. The V and J genes are TRBV6-5 and TRBJ2-1, with D unresolved. Looked up from germline, CDR1 is MNHEY and CDR2 is SVGAGI. The CDR3 extends over 13 amino acids. Trimming took off 2 bases at V and 8 bases at J, with 10 bases between the two ends. DNA of the CDR3: TGTGCCAGCAGTTACCAAGAATGGGATGAGCAGTTCTTC. Its translation is CASSYQEWDEQFF.

This rearrangement joins TRBV9 to TRBJ2-3; the D gene could be TRBD1 or TRBD2 (6 bases each). Germline lookup yields CDR1 SGDLS and CDR2 YYNGEE. This CDR3 is built from 16 residues. V was pared by 3 bases and J by 4 bases, with 18 bases between. The CDR3: CASSAAAGGGADTQYF. The CDR3, as DNA: TGTGCCAGCAGCGCGGCAGCGGGTGGGGGCGCAGATACGCAGTATTTT. The whole variable domain, filled in from reference TRBV9 and TRBJ2-3, reads DSGVTQTPKHLITATGQRVTLRCSPRSGDLSVYWYQQSLDQGLQFLIQYYNGEERAKGNILERFSAQQFPDLHSELNLSSLELGDSALYFCASSAAAGGGADTQYFGPGTRLTVL.

This clonotype has at least ten counts. This may be a read error, as it is one base from a much larger clone. The chain employs TRBV12-3 or TRBV12-4 and TRBJ1-1; D not certain. The CDR3 covers 11 residues. With 6 bases removed from V and 1 base from J, the gap between germline ends came to 3 bases. In nucleotides, the CDR3 is TGTGCCAGCAGGGAGAACACTGAAGCTTTCTTT. Its translation is CASRENTEAFF.

This clonotype was detected ten times or more. CDR3 sequence reads: CASSPQGQAGTQYF. The CDR3 bases are TGTGCCAGCAGCCCCCAAGGACAGGCCGGTACCCAGTACTTC. The rearrangement joins TRBV7-9 to TRBJ2-5; 7 bases are shared with TRBD1. The CDR3 covers 14 residues. V lost 5 bases and J lost 8; bases outside the gene matches: 11. The V gene's germline CDR1 is SEHNR and CDR2 FQNEAQ (reference sequence).

The chain employs TRBV7-9 and TRBJ1-5; 8 bases agree with TRBD1. The CDR3 has 14 residues. Trimming at V came to 5 bases and at J to 6 bases, leaving 6 bases not matched to a gene. The germline CDR1 and CDR2 sequences are SEHNR and FQNEAQ (reference sequence). The CDR3 loop reads CASSNGQGGQPQHF. The DNA for the CDR3 is TGTGCCAGCAGCAACGGACAGGGCGGTCAGCCCCAGCATTTT.

The V gene is TRBV12-3 or TRBV12-4, the J gene TRBJ2-3, with 9 positions matching TRBD2. V lost 4 bases, J lost 6 bases, and 11 bases stayed unmatched. The CDR3 is made up of 16 amino acids. CDR3 in amino acids: CASSYYRAGGPDTQYF. Written as DNA, the CDR3 is TGTGCCAGCAGTTACTACCGGGCGGGGGGGCCTGATACGCAGTATTTT.

This chain uses TRBV27 with TRBJ1-5; tentative D call: TRBD1 (6 bases). The length of the CDR3 is 14 residues. CDR1 is MNHEY, CDR2 SMNVEV, per germline (reference sequence). Trimming took off 6 bases at V and 4 bases at J, with 13 bases between the two ends. CDR3 nucleotide sequence: TGTGCCAGCAGCAGAGGGGGTTTAAATCAGCCCCAGCATTTT. Translation: CASSRGGLNQPQHF.

This clonotype was observed at least ten times. The gene calls are TRBV27 and TRBJ2-3; D tentatively reads TRBD1 or TRBD2 (5 bases each). V lost 6 bases and J lost 2, with 15 bases in between. This CDR3 comprises 15 residues. The germline V gene encodes CDR1 MNHEY and CDR2 SMNVEV (reference sequence). CDR3 sequence (DNA): TGTGCCAGCAGGGGGGTTTGGGACGACACAGATACGCAGTATTTT. It encodes CASRGVWDDTDTQYF.

The chain uses TRBV6-1 and TRBJ1-1; D is possibly TRBD1 (5 bases). Per the germline V gene, CDR1 is MNHNS and CDR2 is SASEGT. The CDR3 loop spans 15 amino acids. The V gene lost 5 bases and the J gene lost 1 base, with 14 bases spanning the gap. The chain's CDR3 is CASSLGAAGNTEAFF. CDR3 coding DNA: TGTGCCAGCAGTTTAGGGGCTGCGGGGAACACTGAAGCTTTCTTT.

This clonotype turned up a few times. The rearrangement joins TRBV23-1 to TRBJ2-1, with 8 bases aligning to TRBD1. TRBV23-1 is identified as an open reading frame with a role that is uncertain. V lost 6 bases, J lost 10 bases, and 14 bases stayed unmatched. This CDR3 is built from 15 residues. The CDR3 DNA sequence: TGCGCCAGCAGGCTGCCGGGACAGGTGGAGAAGGAGCAGTTCTTC. As protein: CASRLPGQVEKEQFF.

This clonotype was detected many times. The V call is TRBV20-1, the J call TRBJ1-1; D not certain. Looked up from germline, CDR1 is DFQATT and CDR2 is SNEGSKA (reference sequence). Trimming pared 4 bases from V and 1 base from J, leaving 7 bases between. This CDR3 region has 12 residues. DNA for the CDR3: TGCAGTGCTAACCCAGGGAACACTGAAGCTTTCTTT. Translated: CSANPGNTEAFF.

Comments on this clonotype: A read error may explain this, as a much larger clone is one base away. The chain employs TRBV6-6 and TRBJ1-6; D remains ambiguous. CDR1 MNHNY and CDR2 SVGAGI come from the germline V gene (reference sequence). The CDR3 loop spans 15 amino acids. Trimming took off 8 bases at V and 0 bases at J, with 11 bases between the two ends. CDR3 loop: CASDDLSSYNSPLHF. CDR3 coding DNA: TGTGCCAGCGATGACCTAAGCTCCTATAATTCACCCCTCCACTTT.

The V call is TRBV25-1, the J call TRBJ2-2; 7 positions agree with TRBD1. Germline V gene sequence: CDR1 MGHDK, CDR2 SYGVNS. Trimming took 2 bases from V and 6 from J; bases not matched to a gene: 12. CDR3 length equals 17 residues. The CDR3 loop reads CASSEDDRASRAGELFF. The CDR3 DNA follows: TGTGCCAGCAGTGAAGACGACAGGGCGAGTAGGGCCGGGGAGCTGTTTTTT.